This T cell receptor (beta chain) was observed in a study of T cell responses to AZD1222 COVID-19 vaccine. Study-wide points: With two AZD1222 doses given, Spike-specific TCR breadth and depth both rose.

The data were produced by immunoSEQ multiplex PCR, yet TCRdb's version contains in-frame clones alone and is incomplete. The sample holds about 61,000 clones, around 81% seen once. Worth noting for this clone: Its cognate antigen is unknown.

There are 15 residues in the CDR3. CDR1 LGHNT and CDR2 FRNRAP come from the germline V gene. V gave up 6 bases and J gave up 0 bases, with 12 bases separating them. This specimen consisted of peripheral blood, obtained 28 days after the second AZD1222 dose. This clonotype was obtained from an adult who received the AZD1222 COVID-19 vaccine. V gene TRBV12-5 combines with J gene TRBJ2-1; the D is unclear. The CDR3 coding sequence is TGTGCTAGTGGACCCCTAGAGAACTCCTACAATGAGCAGTTCTTC. Translating it yields CASGPLENSYNEQFF.